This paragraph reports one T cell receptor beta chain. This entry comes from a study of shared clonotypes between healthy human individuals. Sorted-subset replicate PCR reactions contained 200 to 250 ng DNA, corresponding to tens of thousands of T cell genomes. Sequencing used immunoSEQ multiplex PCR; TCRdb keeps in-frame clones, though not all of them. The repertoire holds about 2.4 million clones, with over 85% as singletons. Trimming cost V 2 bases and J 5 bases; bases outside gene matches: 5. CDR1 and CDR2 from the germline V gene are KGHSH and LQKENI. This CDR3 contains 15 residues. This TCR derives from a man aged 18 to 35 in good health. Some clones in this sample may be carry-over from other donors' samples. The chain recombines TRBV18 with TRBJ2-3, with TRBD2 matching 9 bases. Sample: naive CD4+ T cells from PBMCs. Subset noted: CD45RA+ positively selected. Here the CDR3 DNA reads TGTGCCAGCTCACCAGCGGGAGGGTTCGAAGATACGCAGTATTTT. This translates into CASSPAGGFEDTQYF.